The 10 T cell receptor beta chains below were found in one sample sequenced in a study of blood T cell repertoires in COVID-19. Generated by immunoSEQ multiplex PCR, the TCRdb table keeps only in-frame clones and is missing some. The sample shows some 83,000 clones, roughly 86% of them seen only once. The sample consisted of peripheral blood. The receptors shown here come from a man aged 50-59 years with active COVID-19.

The chain employs TRBV28 and TRBJ2-4; 7 nucleotides match TRBD1. Germline values: CDR1 MDHEN, CDR2 SYDVKM. This CDR3 contains 14 residues. Trimming removed 5 bases from V and 8 bases from J; junction bases left unmatched: 9. This CDR3 reads CASSLGGQGDIQYF. The CDR3 bases are TGTGCCAGCAGTCTAGGCGGGCAGGGGGACATTCAGTACTTC.

V gene TRBV18 combines with J gene TRBJ2-2, with 10 bases aligning to TRBD2. Germline V CDR1 and CDR2: KGHSH, LQKENI. With V trimmed by 1 base and J by 4 bases, 3 bases remained unmatched. The CDR3 totals 16 residues. The CDR3 DNA is TGTGCCAGCTCACCACTTAGCGGGGGGAGCACCGGGGAGCTGTTTTTT. It specifies CASSPLSGGSTGELFF.

The V call is TRBV6-4, the J call TRBJ2-1; D is perhaps TRBD1 (6 bases). The germline V and J ends were trimmed by 5 bases and 10 bases, with 12 bases remaining between them. From germline, CDR1 is MRHNA and CDR2 SNTAGT. The CDR3 covers 12 residues. CDR3 region: CASSPPRGEQFF. DNA for the CDR3: TGTGCCAGCAGTCCTCCGAGGGGGGAGCAGTTCTTC.

The rearrangement links TRBV19 to TRBJ2-5; 7 positions match TRBD1. CDR3 size: 14 residues. The germline V gene encodes CDR1 LNHDA and CDR2 SQIVND (reference sequence). Germline trimming cut 4 bases from V and 1 base from J; bases unmatched to any gene: 3. This CDR3 is CASSTGTAQETQYF. CDR3 nucleotide sequence: TGTGCCAGTAGTACGGGGACAGCCCAAGAGACCCAGTACTTC.

V gene TRBV11-1 combines with J gene TRBJ2-1, with 11 bases that match TRBD1. Germline V lookup: CDR1 SGHAT, CDR2 FQDESV (reference sequence). The CDR3 runs 16 residues. V shed 5 bases, J shed 3 bases, and the junction held 6 bases outside the gene matches. The CDR3 here is CASSQTGTGGYNEQFF. For the CDR3, the DNA is TGTGCCAGCAGCCAAACCGGGACAGGGGGCTACAATGAGCAGTTCTTC.

This clone occurred once. The CDR3 nucleotides read TGTGCCAGCAGTGAAGAAGTCGGTTCGGATCAGCCCCAGCATTTT. It translates to CASSEEVGSDQPQHF. The chain has TRBV6-1 and TRBJ1-5; no definite D call. CDR1 and CDR2 from the germline V gene are MNHNS and SASEGT. V dropped 1 base and J dropped 5 bases, with 12 bases sitting between them. This CDR3 spans 15 amino acids.

In its sample, this clone was seen a few times. The chain employs TRBV27 and TRBJ2-7; D unclear. V shed 3 bases and J shed 2 bases, with 5 bases lying between them. This CDR3 has 12 amino acids. Germline-derived CDR1 and CDR2 are MNHEY and SMNVEV (reference sequence). CDR3 coding DNA: TGTGCCAGCAGTTTTCCTACCTACGAGCAGTACTTC. It codes for CASSFPTYEQYF.

Here the CDR3 DNA reads TGTGCCACCTCATGGGGCGGGAGCGCCTACAATGAGCAGTTCTTC. Its protein product is CATSWGGSAYNEQFF. The rearrangement links TRBV19 to TRBJ2-1; 7 nucleotides agree with TRBD2. The ends lost 10 bases at V and 2 bases at J; junction bases unmatched: 11. Germline assignment: CDR1 LNHDA and CDR2 SQIVND (reference sequence). The length of the CDR3 is 15 residues.

The V gene is TRBV4-2, the J gene TRBJ2-1, with 7 bases aligning to TRBD2. The CDR3 spans 18 residues. The germline gives CDR1 LGHNA, CDR2 YNFKEQ. J was trimmed by 0 bases and V by 4 bases; bases with no gene match: 12. The CDR3 DNA is TGTGCCAGCAGCCGCAACGATATGGGGAGGGCCTCCTACAATGAGCAGTTCTTC. Translating gives CASSRNDMGRASYNEQFF.

The rearrangement links TRBV7-3 to TRBJ2-7, with 9 bases fitting TRBD1. With 1 base clipped from V and 12 bases from J, the junction kept 10 bases outside the gene matches. In germline, CDR1 is SGHTA, CDR2 FQGTGA. This CDR3 contains 14 residues. The CDR3: CASSLIKGQGPLYF. DNA for the CDR3: TGTGCCAGCAGCTTAATAAAGGGACAGGGCCCCTTGTACTTC.